This TCR beta chain is from a study of siplizumab effects on memory and regulatory T cells. Germline CDR1 reads MNHNY; CDR2 reads SVGAGI (reference sequence). The CDR3 has 11 residues. The V end lost 2 bases, the J end lost 5 bases, and 4 bases lay between the germline ends. Data came from immunoSEQ multiplex PCR; TCRdb stores just in-frame clones and leaves some out. The table records 100,000 or so clones, roughly 92% of them present only once. This receptor was identified in a human donor in good health. Sequences were obtained from Tregs sorted from blood. V usage is TRBV6-6 and J usage is TRBJ2-7; the D is unclear. The CDR3 DNA reads as TGTGCCAGCAGTTACAGGGACGAGCAGTACTTC. Residues: CASSYRDEQYF.